One T cell receptor (beta chain) is described in this entry. This record belongs to a study of blood T cell repertoires in COVID-19. Turning to the study itself: Sites across the United States, Italy and Spain contributed samples from acute and convalescent COVID-19. Sources were T cells, B-cell-depleted T cells, or PBMCs; the material itself was cDNA or gDNA.

As processed by the authors: By means of reference gene primer amplification, nucleated cell counts were estimated. Produced via immunoSEQ multiplex PCR; TCRdb's table is partial and in-frame only. V and J calls and clone size are as listed in that table; D and trimming were resolved from the DNA. Of 150,000 or so clones in the sample, less than 90% were seen once. Germline V lookup: CDR1 SGHKS, CDR2 YYEKEE (reference sequence). The CDR3 is made up of 17 amino acids. V dropped 2 bases and J dropped 4; count of bases not matched to a gene: 11. This chain uses TRBV5-5 with TRBJ2-1; 8 bases map to TRBD1. Sequencing used peripheral blood. The clonotype comes from a woman aged 65 to 85 with acute or convalescent COVID-19. For the CDR3, the DNA is TGTGCCAGCAGCTTACGGGACGACAGGGGTCTGTACAATGAGCAGTTCTTC. Residues: CASSLRDDRGLYNEQFF. The whole variable domain, remainder taken from reference TRBV5-5 and TRBJ2-1, is DAGVTQSPTHLIKTRGQQVTLRCSPISGHKSVSWYQQVLGQGPQFIFQYYEKEERGRGNFPDRFSARQFPNYSSELNVNALLLGDSALYLCASSLRDDRGLYNEQFFGPGTRLTVL.